Included here is one TCR beta chain sequence, with context. These data belong to a study of shared clonotypes between healthy human individuals. Germline values: CDR1 SNHLY, CDR2 FYNNEI. The CDR3 extends over 14 amino acids. Between the trimmed V and J ends, which lost 0 bases and 3 bases, there was a span of 6 bases. Clones were sequenced by immunoSEQ multiplex PCR, and TCRdb holds only the in-frame ones, with some missing. The sample consists of about 2.4 million clones, approximately 94% of them appearing once. The sequenced material came from naive CD4+ T cells from PBMCs. Subset noted: CD45RA+ positively selected. This chain connects TRBV2 to TRBJ1-3; D uncertain. The sequence was collected from a man younger than 30 in good health. Some clones in this sample may be carry-over from other donors' samples. CDR3 sequence reads: CASSEAGSGNTIYF. The DNA for the CDR3 is TGTGCCAGCAGTGAAGCGGGCAGTGGAAACACCATATATTTT.